A selection of T cell receptor beta chains follows, all from one sample in a study of early T cells in non-severe SARS-CoV-2 infection. In TCRdb, the 5' RACE reads were re-called with MiXCR into one record per CDR3 protein. Of about 61,000 distinct CDR3 sequences listed, around 12% are singletons. The sample in question was whole blood, obtained at baseline. These receptors originate from an adult who was a healthcare worker with PCR-confirmed SARS-CoV-2 infection or an uninfected control (not recorded which). The donor label of this sample is uncertain. The CDR3 runs from the conserved cysteine through the conserved F or W. D genes are given only for firm matches. Clone size is given for some rows only: seen once, a few or many times, or a class if the clone is expanded.

CDR3,DNA,length,J,V,size,D
CASSGLRDRGNIQYF,TGTGCCAGCAGCGGACTCCGGGACAGGGGGAACATTCAGTACTTC,15,TRBJ2-4,TRBV11-2,NA,TRBD1
CASSYRVQGALGNTIYF,TGTGCCAGCAGTTACCGAGTACAGGGGGCGCTTGGAAACACCATATATTTT,17,TRBJ1-3,TRBV6-5,NA,TRBD1
CAISDQDRGNQPQHF,TGTGCCATCAGTGACCAAGACAGGGGGAATCAGCCCCAGCATTTT,15,TRBJ1-5,TRBV10-3,many,TRBD1
CASSEKGGSYNEQFF,TGTGCCAGCAGTGAAAAGGGGGGCTCATACAATGAGCAGTTCTTC,15,TRBJ2-1,TRBV2,NA,NA
CSGTITDTQYF,TGCAGCGGAACTATCACAGATACGCAGTATTTT,11,TRBJ2-3,TRBV29-1,many,NA
CATLGGGNEQFF,TGTGCCACCCTAGGTGGGGGCAATGAGCAGTTCTTC,12,TRBJ2-1,TRBV7-8,NA,NA
CAISDGTYTDTQYF,TGTGCCATCAGTGACGGGACCTACACAGATACGCAGTATTTT,14,TRBJ2-3,TRBV10-3,few,NA
CSARPKKIGGMDTQYF,TGCAGTGCTAGGCCTAAAAAGATCGGGGGGATGGATACGCAGTATTTT,16,TRBJ2-3,TRBV20-1,NA,TRBD2
CASLRGGIQDTQYF,TGCGCCAGCCTTAGAGGGGGCATCCAGGATACGCAGTATTTT,14,TRBJ2-3,TRBV5-1,few,TRBD1
CASRRTSGSLFTQYF,TGTGCCAGCAGAAGGACTAGCGGGAGCCTTTTTACCCAGTACTTC,15,TRBJ2-5,TRBV9,few,TRBD2
CASSHRVQRETQYF,TGTGCCAGCAGTCACAGGGTTCAAAGAGAGACCCAGTACTTC,14,TRBJ2-5,TRBV27,few,NA
CASSPPPTETQYF,TGTGCCAGCTCACCACCCCCCACAGAGACCCAGTACTTC,13,TRBJ2-5,TRBV18,few,NA
CASSKTVFRQFF,TGTGCCAGCAGCAAAACAGTGTTTCGGCAGTTCTTC,12,TRBJ2-1,TRBV11-2,many,NA
CASSPFLGTQYF,TGTGCCAGCAGCCCCTTTTTAGGGACCCAGTACTTC,12,TRBJ2-5,TRBV7-8,many,NA
CASSLAQGGTEAFF,TGTGCCAGCAGCTTAGCGCAAGGAGGCACTGAAGCTTTCTTT,14,TRBJ1-1,TRBV7-9,NA,NA
CASNESGTGRSRYGYTF,TGCGCCAGCAATGAATCCGGGACAGGGAGATCCCGCTATGGCTACACCTTC,17,TRBJ1-2,TRBV10-2,few,TRBD1
CASSKGAGMAEAFF,TGCGCCAGCAGTAAGGGGGCCGGTATGGCTGAAGCTTTCTTT,14,TRBJ1-1,TRBV10-2,NA,TRBD1
CASSTHMERMGRRTQYF,TGTGCCAGCAGCACTCACATGGAGCGGATGGGTCGTAGGACCCAGTACTTC,17,TRBJ2-5,TRBV11-3,NA,NA
CASIPAGGLANYGYTF,TGTGCCAGCATCCCTGCGGGCGGACTTGCTAACTATGGCTACACCTTC,16,TRBJ1-2,TRBV12-3/TRBV12-4,few,NA
CSARPARQETQYF,TGCAGTGCTAGGCCAGCTCGCCAAGAGACCCAGTACTTC,13,TRBJ2-5,TRBV20-1,NA,NA
CASSIVPAVGGYTF,TGTGCCAGTAGTATAGTCCCAGCAGTAGGAGGCTACACCTTC,14,TRBJ1-2,TRBV19,NA,NA
CASSLAWGLAKETQYF,TGCGCCAGCAGCTTGGCTTGGGGACTAGCGAAGGAGACCCAGTACTTC,16,TRBJ2-5,TRBV5-1,many,TRBD2
CASSLARRGGRETQYF,TGTGCCAGCAGCTTAGCTCGACGGGGGGGCCGGGAGACCCAGTACTTC,16,TRBJ2-5,TRBV7-2,NA,TRBD2